This is a list of T cell receptor beta chains from one sample in a study of blood T cells in healthy people across ages. One entry per CDR3 protein results from TCRdb running MiXCR on the 5' RACE reads. This sample has roughly 1.4 million distinct CDR3 sequences; roughly 64% occur once, and the top ten carry 6.7%. Sequenced input: blood. The receptors were sampled from a man between 18 and 35 years old in good health. CDR3s leave out the opening cysteine and the closing phenylalanine or tryptophan.

V,CDR3
TRBV6-2/TRBV6-3,ASSYSTGYHEQF
TRBV4-3,ASSQDRSWNEQF
TRBV7-2,ASSFRTSGANVLT
TRBV4-1,ASSQGQGLAGNEQF
TRBV7-6,ASSLNRGQRTDTQY
TRBV27,ASSQGTSLRTDTQY
TRBV20-1,SARQSAGGDEQF
TRBV29-1,SVLAMNTEAF
TRBV7-2,ASSFGQGSYNEQF
TRBV2,ASNIGFAF
TRBV3-1,ASSQDIVGGRVLF
TRBV7-6,ASSWDRGRHPKGETQY
TRBV5-1,ASNPQTGNGYEQY
TRBV27,ASSYSPGTNTGELF
TRBV12-3/TRBV12-4,ASSSPSRVGIEAF
TRBV7-2,ASGTGTTYEQY
TRBV7-2,ASSHDRGEREY
TRBV7-6,ASSLSHRENTEAF
TRBV12-3/TRBV12-4,ASSSTRGGNNEQY
TRBV7-2,ASSLEPPGDEQF
TRBV10-2,ASHTGTVNTEAF
TRBV7-9,ASSLIDTIY
TRBV24-1,ATSEPLAGGYEQY
TRBV10-3,AITRGSGDEAF
TRBV9,ASRELKRRRQTHYGYT
TRBV29-1,SVGQVLGTEAF
TRBV4-1,ASSQDQATGTSYEQY
TRBV4-3,ASSQGLVPDTQY
TRBV2,ASSEGPGYSGANVLT
TRBV6-5,ASSTPMGGALNGYT
TRBV28,ASSRTGTGNTEAF
TRBV4-1,ASSRSPTGGLEKLF
TRBV28,ASSLVSPEKLF
TRBV5-5,ASSLGLAGGNTGGLF
TRBV4-1,ASSQDVLLPSYGYT
TRBV11-2,ASSLVSHTQY
TRBV7-8,ASSPVFPGRVGYEQY
TRBV5-5,ASSVGLTTYEQY
TRBV25-1,ASSGTNSPLH
TRBV3-1,ASSQDRFSGANVLT
TRBV20-1,SARVSGYNEQF
TRBV4-2,ASSQDNYHEQY
TRBV18,ASQGGLADTDTQY
TRBV7-2,ASSFSTGVYEQY
TRBV27,ASSTSPGLNEQY
TRBV20-1,SRTGFYNEQF
TRBV10-3,AISLGTAGNTIY
TRBV7-9,ASSIRRQGKNIQY
TRBV27,ASSLSTGGQGDEQF
TRBV6-2/TRBV6-3,ASSPGTGLNEQF